The 15 T cell receptor beta chains below come from one sample, sequenced in a study of CXCR3-negative and CXCR3-positive naive CD8 T cells. Whole-study results and caveats: CXCR3-positive naive cells carried more hydrophobic TRB CDR3s than CXCR3-negative ones.

Their target antigens are unknown. UMI-tagged TRB cDNA libraries were built via 5' RACE. Reprocessing the 5' RACE reads, TCRdb reports a single entry for every CDR3 protein and omits DNA. The sample's table shows over 100,000 distinct CDR3 sequences. The sample consisted of naive CXCR3+ CD8+ T cells from blood. Regarding subset: CD45RO-CCR7+CD27+CD95- naive CD8+ T cells expressing CXCR3 (TNR3+). These receptors were collected from a human donor in good health. Some clones in this sample may be carry-over from other donors' samples.

The chain couples TRBV4-1 to TRBJ2-7; TCRdb proposes TRBD2, but this gene call is untestable without DNA. This CDR3 spans 13 amino acids. The germline CDR1 and CDR2 sequences are MGHRA and YSYEKL. The CDR3 protein is CASSRSGTYEQYF.

V usage is TRBV7-6 and J usage is TRBJ2-3; no DNA is available, so the TRBD2 call from TCRdb remains unchecked. The CDR3 runs to 16 residues. Germline CDR1 reads SGHVS; CDR2 reads FNYEAQ. CDR3 sequence: CASSVRGLVVMNTQYF.

The chain uses TRBV10-3 and TRBJ2-1. The germline CDR1 and CDR2 sequences are ENHRY and SYGVKD. CDR3 length: 13 amino acids. This CDR3 is CAISEKLANEQFF.

The rearrangement joins TRBV24-1 to TRBJ2-3; TCRdb's assignment of TRBD2 cannot be checked, as there is no DNA. Germline lookup yields CDR1 KGHDR and CDR2 SFDVKD. CDR3 length equals 13 residues. The CDR3 loop is CATSDLSGLVQYF.

The chain recombines TRBV28 with TRBJ1-1; TCRdb gives TRBD1 as the D gene, but with no DNA this cannot be confirmed. The CDR3 is 14 amino acids. Germline V CDR1 and CDR2: MDHEN, SYDVKM. CDR3 sequence: CASNLEGGVTEAFF. The full variable domain, with the rest looked up from reference TRBV28 and TRBJ1-1, is DVKVTQSSRYLVKRTGEKVFLECVQDMDHENMFWYRQDPGLGLRLIYFSYDVKMKEKGDIPEGYSVSREKKERFSLILESASTNQTSMYLCASNLEGGVTEAFFGQGTRLTVV.

The chain uses TRBV9 and TRBJ2-3; no DNA is available, so the TRBD1 call from TCRdb remains unchecked. CDR1 SGDLS and CDR2 YYNGEE come from the germline V gene. This CDR3 has 16 amino acids. CDR3 region: CASSGIAGESTDTQYF.

This sequence joins TRBV23-1 and TRBJ2-7. TRBV23-1 is an ORF; its function is uncertain. The CDR3 runs 14 residues. CDR3 residues: CASTLGTVSYEQYF.

The chain carries TRBV10-3 and TRBJ1-1; TCRdb lists TRBD1, though no DNA is available to test this call. CDR3 length equals 15 residues. The V gene's germline CDR1 is ENHRY and CDR2 SYGVKD. CDR3 sequence reads: CAISDLGGRNTEAFF.

V usage is TRBV5-1 and J usage is TRBJ2-7; TCRdb lists TRBD1, though no DNA is available to test this call. The CDR3 is 15 amino acids. The germline V gene encodes CDR1 SGHRS and CDR2 YFSETQ. The chain's CDR3 is CASTNPNGGGYEQYF. Complete variable domain (other parts from reference TRBV5-1 and TRBJ2-7): KAGVTQTPRYLIKTRGQQVTLSCSPISGHRSVSWYQQTPGQGLQFLFEYFSETQRNKGNFPGRFSGRQFSNSRSEMNVSTLELGDSALYLCASTNPNGGGYEQYFGPGTRLTVT.

The chain couples TRBV7-9 to TRBJ2-7; TCRdb reports TRBD2, a call that lacks DNA to check it against. Germline loops: CDR1 SEHNR, CDR2 FQNEAQ (reference sequence). The CDR3 is made up of 16 amino acids. CDR3 protein: CASSLSRASGPYEQYF.

This chain links TRBV2 with TRBJ2-7. The CDR3 has 14 residues. Germline CDR1 is SNHLY and CDR2 is FYNNEI. This CDR3 is CASSAVGSRRDPYF.

The rearrangement joins TRBV9 to TRBJ2-1. The germline V gene has CDR1 SGDLS and CDR2 YYNGEE. The CDR3 sequence is 16 residues long. The CDR3 loop is CASSHSGSDSYNEQFF.

The chain combines TRBV20-1 with TRBJ2-7; TCRdb's D call, TRBD1, is unchecked because there is no DNA. The CDR3 sequence is 13 residues long. Per the germline V gene, CDR1 is DFQATT and CDR2 is SNEGSKA (reference sequence). The CDR3 sequence: CSAKPGHSYEQYF.

The chain couples TRBV7-9 to TRBJ2-7; TCRdb returns TRBD1, unconfirmable since there is no DNA. The CDR3 covers 14 residues. Looked up from germline, CDR1 is SEHNR and CDR2 is FQNEAQ (reference sequence). CDR3 loop: CASRPRQGGYEQYF. Variable domain in full (rest from reference TRBV7-9 and TRBJ2-7): DTGVSQNPRHKITKRGQNVTFRCDPISEHNRLYWYRQTLGQGPEFLTYFQNEAQLEKSRLLSDRFSAERPKGSFSTLEIQRTEQGDSAMYLCASRPRQGGYEQYFGPGTRLTVT.

The chain has TRBV19 and TRBJ2-1; the TRBD2 assignment by TCRdb is unverifiable without DNA. Looked up from germline, CDR1 is LNHDA and CDR2 is SQIVND (reference sequence). CDR3 size: 16 residues. This CDR3 is CASSTTGTSGSYEQFF. The whole variable domain, remainder taken from reference TRBV19 and TRBJ2-1, is DGGITQSPKYLFRKEGQNVTLSCEQNLNHDAMYWYRQDPGQGLRLIYYSQIVNDFQKGDIAEGYSVSREKKESFPLTVTSAQKNPTAFYLCASSTTGTSGSYEQFFGPGTRLTVL.